The present TCR beta chain was sequenced within a study of breast tumors, draining lymph nodes, adjacent tissues. Germline CDR1 SGHTA, CDR2 FQGNSA. Trimming removed 2 bases from V and 1 base from J, with 15 bases in between. The CDR3 runs 17 residues. Broader study findings: Tumor repertoires ranked between lymph nodes and nontumor tissue in diversity, with V and J gene preferences. Luminal-like breast cancer showed significantly higher tumor–nontumor repertoire similarity than basal-like.

This clonotype was counted at least ten times. Its target is unknown. TCRdb ran MiXCR on the multiplex PCR reads and lists one entry per CDR3 protein. The sample consists of roughly 70,000 distinct CDR3 sequences, 40% to 45% of them appearing once. The receptor was isolated from a female donor with breast cancer. Some clones in this sample may be carry-over from other donors' samples. This chain joins TRBV7-2 and TRBJ2-1, with D perhaps given as TRBD1 or TRBD2 (6 bases each). The sequencing input was breast tumor tissue. Written as DNA, the CDR3 is TGTGCCAGCAGCTTAAGAGGGGGGCGGCGGTCCTACAATGAGCAGTTCTTC. It specifies CASSLRGGRRSYNEQFF.